Presented here are 21 T cell receptor beta chains from one specimen sequenced in a study of T cell responses to AZD1222 COVID-19 vaccine. Sequenced by immunoSEQ multiplex PCR; TCRdb stores in-frame clones only, minus some. The sample holds roughly 170,000 clones, 85% to 90% seen once. This material consisted of peripheral blood, taken on day 0 of AZD1222 vaccination. The source of these receptors is an adult in good health.

The chain recombines TRBV5-1 with TRBJ2-3; 9 bases agree with TRBD2. After removal of 0 bases from V and 3 bases from J, the junction contained 8 bases not matched to a gene. The CDR3 contains 17 residues. Germline V lookup: CDR1 SGHRS, CDR2 YFSETQ. The DNA of the CDR3 is TGCGCCAGCAGCTTGGCGCCGCGCGGGGGGGTTACAGATACGCAGTATTTT. Translating gives CASSLAPRGGVTDTQYF.

This chain links TRBV7-8 with TRBJ1-2; the D is unclear. The CDR3 has 15 amino acids. V shed 7 bases and J shed 5 bases, with 20 bases lying between them. Germline V gene sequence: CDR1 SGHVS, CDR2 FQNEAQ. The CDR3 here is CASKGGIGLEYGYTF. DNA of the CDR3: TGTGCCAGCAAGGGAGGGATAGGGCTAGAATATGGCTACACCTTC. Full variable domain (outside the CDR3, taken from reference TRBV7-8 and TRBJ1-2): GAGVSQSPRYKVAKRGQDVALRCDPISGHVSLFWYQQALGQGPEFLTYFQNEAQLDKSGLPSDRFFAERPEGSVSTLKIQRTQQEDSAVYLCASKGGIGLEYGYTFGSGTRLTVV.

This clone has a handful of counts. The genes are TRBV2 and TRBJ2-2; 8 bases fit TRBD2. V lost 7 bases to trimming and J lost 1 base; unmatched junction nucleotides: 5. The germline CDR1 and CDR2 sequences are SNHLY and FYNNEI. This CDR3 has 15 amino acids. This CDR3 reads CASTTGLVNTGELFF. CDR3 nucleotide sequence: TGTGCCAGCACCACGGGACTAGTGAACACCGGGGAGCTGTTTTTT.

The chain uses TRBV5-1 and TRBJ2-2; D uncertain. The germline gives CDR1 SGHRS, CDR2 YFSETQ. CDR3 length: 15 residues. Trimming shortened V by 2 bases and J by 4 bases, and 12 bases separated the two germline ends. The CDR3 here is CASSLKGSGTGELFF. CDR3 DNA: TGCGCCAGCAGCTTAAAGGGATCAGGCACCGGGGAGCTGTTTTTT.

This sequence joins TRBV15 and TRBJ2-5; TRBD1 or TRBD2 may be the D gene (5 bases each). Trimming pared 0 bases from V and 3 bases from J, leaving 11 bases between. CDR1 and CDR2 from the germline V gene are LNHNV and YYDKDF (reference sequence). The CDR3 length is 15 residues. CDR3 sequence (DNA): TGTGCCACCAGCAGAGATCCGGGACGGGAAGAGACCCAGTACTTC. As protein: CATSRDPGREETQYF.

The chain uses TRBV21-1 and TRBJ1-3. TRBV21-1 is a pseudogene segment. The CDR3 runs 18 residues. CDR3 region: CASSKALGGQGMGNTIYF. In DNA form, the CDR3 reads TGTGCCAGCAGCAAAGCGCTGGGGGGACAAGGAATGGGAAACACCATATATTTT.

This clone was found once. J is TRBJ2-1 and V is TRBV6-2 or TRBV6-3; 7 nucleotides line up with TRBD1. V shed 4 bases, J shed 6 bases, and the junction held 12 bases outside the gene matches. This CDR3 has 16 amino acids. Per the germline V gene, CDR1 is MNHEY and CDR2 is SVGEGT. CDR3 protein: CASSSSGTVAPNEQFF. Written as DNA, the CDR3 is TGTGCCAGCAGTTCATCAGGGACAGTCGCACCCAATGAGCAGTTCTTC.

The chain recombines TRBV7-2 with TRBJ1-2; D gene unclear. The CDR3 is 14 amino acids. The V gene lost 5 bases and the J gene lost 0 bases, with 10 bases spanning the gap. Germline CDR1 is SGHTA and CDR2 is FQGNSA. The CDR3: CASSPPEPNYGYTF. CDR3 sequence (DNA): TGTGCCAGCAGCCCCCCGGAACCTAACTATGGCTACACCTTC.

This chain joins TRBV11-3 and TRBJ2-5; 13 bases match TRBD2. CDR1 SGHNT and CDR2 YENEEA come from the germline V gene. Trimming cost V 3 bases and J 4 bases; bases outside gene matches: 5. This CDR3 has 16 amino acids. CDR3 bases: TGTGCCAGCAGCTTGCGGACTAGCGGGAGAGGAGAGACCCAGTACTTC. Amino acids: CASSLRTSGRGETQYF.

This chain joins TRBV28 and TRBJ1-5; tentative D call: TRBD1 (5 bases). CDR3 length: 16 amino acids. Germline assignment: CDR1 MDHEN and CDR2 SYDVKM. Trimming took off 5 bases at V and 3 bases at J, with 17 bases between the two ends. The CDR3 reads CASSPPTPGTNQPQHF. The CDR3 region has the DNA TGTGCCAGCAGTCCCCCTACTCCGGGGACCAATCAGCCCCAGCATTTT.

The rearrangement links TRBV4-3 to TRBJ1-1, with TRBD1 as a possible D gene (5 bases). The germline CDR1 and CDR2 sequences are LGHNA and YSLEER. The CDR3 loop spans 16 amino acids. V lost 0 bases and J lost 3, with 14 bases in between. CDR3 DNA sequence: TGCGCCAGCAGCCAAGATACGAGACAGTCTTACACTGAAGCTTTCTTT. Its translation: CASSQDTRQSYTEAFF.

As concerns this clone: Other DNA sequences in the sample encode the same CDR3. The gene calls are TRBV6-5 and TRBJ1-2; 9 bases are a match to TRBD1. CDR1 MNHEY and CDR2 SVGAGI come from the germline V gene. The J segment lost 7 bases and the V segment lost 4 bases, leaving 4 bases of the junction unmatched. The CDR3 loop spans 13 amino acids. CDR3 amino acids: CASSLDRGGGYTF. In nucleotides, the CDR3 is TGTGCCAGCAGTTTGGACAGGGGCGGTGGCTACACCTTC.

V usage is TRBV30 and J usage is TRBJ1-2; D is perhaps TRBD1 (5 bases). Trimming removed 7 bases at V and 5 bases at J, with 26 bases between. CDR1 is GTSNPN and CDR2 is SVGIG in the germline V gene (reference sequence). The CDR3 is 16 residues long. The CDR3 DNA is TGTGCCTTAAAAAATAATGGGGAGGGGATGATTTATGGCTACACCTTC. It is translated as CALKNNGEGMIYGYTF.

In its sample, this clone was seen once. The V gene is TRBV24-1, the J gene TRBJ1-2, with TRBD1 matching over 11 bases. From germline, CDR1 is KGHDR and CDR2 SFDVKD. Losses at the gene ends were 5 bases for V and 5 bases for J; bases not matched to a gene: 6. The CDR3 spans 15 residues. The CDR3 loop is CATSAPRDRGYGYTF. CDR3 DNA: TGTGCCACCAGTGCCCCTAGGGACAGGGGGTATGGCTACACCTTC.

The chain joins TRBV10-3 to TRBJ2-5; D possibly uses TRBD1 or TRBD2 (5 bases each). There are 13 residues in the CDR3. Per the germline V gene, CDR1 is ENHRY and CDR2 is SYGVKD. Trimming removed 6 bases from V and 4 bases from J, with 12 bases in between. CDR3 nucleotide sequence: TGTGCCATCAGGAGGGACGGGCGAGAGACCCAGTACTTC. It encodes CAIRRDGRETQYF.

The rearrangement joins TRBV11-1 to TRBJ2-2; 7 positions match TRBD2. Germline V gene sequence: CDR1 SGHAT, CDR2 FQDESV (reference sequence). V shed 2 bases, J shed 6 bases, and the junction held 3 bases outside the gene matches. The CDR3 totals 14 residues. This chain's CDR3 is CASSLIRGAGELFF. The CDR3 bases are TGTGCCAGCAGCTTAATCCGGGGGGCCGGGGAGCTGTTTTTT. Supplemented by reference TRBV11-1 and TRBJ2-2, the full variable domain reads EAEVAQSPRYKITEKSQAVAFWCDPISGHATLYWYRQILGQGPELLVQFQDESVVDDSQLPKDRFSAERLKGVDSTLKIQPAELGDSAMYLCASSLIRGAGELFFGEGSRLTVL.

V usage is TRBV6-5 and J usage is TRBJ2-7; unclear D gene. V was clipped by 6 bases and J by 0 bases, with 15 bases between them. The CDR3 consists of 15 residues. Looked up from germline, CDR1 is MNHEY and CDR2 is SVGAGI. The CDR3 region has the DNA TGTGCCAGCAGCCCCGTTCAGGCAGTCTCCTACGAGCAGTACTTC. This sequence encodes CASSPVQAVSYEQYF.

The rearrangement links TRBV7-2 to TRBJ2-1; possible D gene TRBD1, 6 bases. Germline V CDR1 and CDR2: SGHTA, FQGNSA. V lost 1 base to trimming and J lost 3 bases, with 13 bases between them. This CDR3 has 16 amino acids. The CDR3 coding sequence is TGTGCCAGCAGCTTAGAATCGGGACAAGTCTACAATGAGCAGTTCTTC. Its translation: CASSLESGQVYNEQFF.

This rearrangement joins TRBV6-6 to TRBJ2-5; D possibly corresponds to TRBD1 (6 bases). CDR1 and CDR2 from the germline V gene are MNHNY and SVGAGI (reference sequence). CDR3 length: 13 residues. Trimming removed 1 base at V and 5 bases at J, with 8 bases between. CDR3 nucleotides: TGTGCCAGCAGTTACTGGGGGCTGGAGACCCAGTACTTC. This sequence encodes CASSYWGLETQYF.

The rearrangement joins TRBV19 to TRBJ2-7; 7 nucleotides line up with TRBD1. The CDR3 length is 15 residues. The J segment lost 4 bases and the V segment lost 5 bases, leaving 11 bases of the junction unmatched. Germline V lookup: CDR1 LNHDA, CDR2 SQIVND (reference sequence). The CDR3 reads CASSPARDSGYEQYF. CDR3 coding DNA: TGTGCCAGTAGTCCTGCCAGGGACAGCGGATACGAGCAGTACTTC.

Comments on this clone: The same CDR3 is also encoded by other DNA sequences in this sample. The chain couples TRBV3-1 (or the pseudogene TRBV3-2) to TRBJ1-6, with D unclear. V lost 1 base, J lost 8 bases, and 6 bases lay in between. CDR1 and CDR2 from the germline V gene are LGHDT and YNNKEL (reference sequence). This CDR3 comprises 13 residues. Here the CDR3 reads CASSQVGDSPLHF. CDR3 coding DNA: TGTGCCAGCAGCCAAGTCGGCGATTCACCCCTCCACTTT.